Listed below are T cell receptor beta chains from one sample, sequenced in a study of CD8+CD57+ T cells in acquired aplastic anemia. In TCRdb, the reads were re-called with MiXCR into one record per CDR3 protein. The sample shows some 280,000 distinct CDR3 sequences, approximately 55% of them seen only once. Sample: sorted CD4+, CD8+, or CD8+CD57+ T cells (not recorded which) from PBMCs. These TCRs come from a human donor with severe aplastic anemia or a healthy control (not recorded which). CDR3s include the opening cysteine and the closing phenylalanine or tryptophan. D genes are given only for firm matches. Clone size appears in some rows only: once, few, many, or a class for an expanded clone.

abundance	v_gene	j_gene	d_gene	CDR3nt	CDR3aa
few	TRBV6-5	TRBJ2-3	-	TGTGCCAGCAGTTACAGGGGAACGCAGTATTTT	CASSYRGTQYF
few	TRBV12-3/TRBV12-4	TRBJ1-1	-	TGTGCCAGCAGGTCGACAGGCGCCACTGAAGCTTTCTTT	CASRSTGATEAFF
-	TRBV7-3	TRBJ2-3	TRBD2	TGTGCCAGCAGCTTTAGCGGGGGAGTACCACTCACAGATACGCAGTATTTT	CASSFSGGVPLTDTQYF
-	TRBV29-1	TRBJ2-2	TRBD2	TGCAGCGTACTAGCGGTTAACACCGGGGAGCTGTTTTTT	CSVLAVNTGELFF
-	TRBV29-1	TRBJ2-1	TRBD2	TGCACCCGGGGGGGCCTTCCGTACAACAATGAGCAGTTCTTC	CTRGGLPYNNEQFF
many	TRBV7-2	TRBJ2-3	TRBD2	TGTGCCAGCAGGAGGGGACCTAGCGGGGGATCTACTGGCACAGATACGCAGTATTTT	CASRRGPSGGSTGTDTQYF
-	TRBV14	TRBJ2-7	-	TGTGCCAGCAGCCCGACGGTTTGGGACGAGCAGTACTTC	CASSPTVWDEQYF
-	TRBV7-9	TRBJ2-7	-	TGTGCCAGCAGCTTAACGAGGACCCCCCTCGGCGAGCAGTACTTC	CASSLTRTPLGEQYF
-	TRBV20-1	TRBJ2-5	-	TGCAGTGCTTATACAGGGTCGAACCAGCCCCAGTACTTC	CSAYTGSNQPQYF
many	TRBV7-2	TRBJ2-6	-	TGTGCCAGCAGCTCCCCCCTCTCTGGGGCCAACGTCCTGACTTTC	CASSSPLSGANVLTF
once	TRBV6-6	TRBJ2-1	TRBD2	TGTGCCAGCAACGACCCAGCGGGGGGGCCGTGGGATGAGCAGTTCTTC	CASNDPAGGPWDEQFF
-	TRBV6-9	TRBJ2-7	TRBD2	TGTGCCAGCAGGAAGGGGGGGACTAGCGTCTACGAGCAGTACTTC	CASRKGGTSVYEQYF
-	TRBV18	TRBJ1-1	-	TGTGCCAGCCCACTGATGGGGGAGGGTGAAGCTTTCTTT	CASPLMGEGEAFF
-	TRBV7-8	TRBJ1-1	-	TGTGCCAGCAGCTTACTAAGAGGGGCGAACACTGAAGCTTTCTTT	CASSLLRGANTEAFF
-	TRBV5-1	TRBJ2-7	-	TGTGCCAGCAGCTTACGGCCTAACGAGCAGTACTTC	CASSLRPNEQYF
-	TRBV7-8	TRBJ2-4	TRBD2	TGTGCCAGCAGCTCTGGGACTATGTTAGCCAAAAACATACAGTACTTC	CASSSGTMLAKNIQYF
-	TRBV7-3	TRBJ1-2	-	TGTGCCAGCAGCTTAACCGGTGCCTATGGCTACACCTTC	CASSLTGAYGYTF
-	TRBV2	TRBJ1-1	-	TGTGCCAGCAAGCGGAACCCGGGGGGGAACACTGAAGCTTTCTTT	CASKRNPGGNTEAFF
-	TRBV20-1	TRBJ2-1	-	TGCAGTGCTAGTCCGACAGGCGGCTACTACAATGAGCAGTTCTTC	CSASPTGGYYNEQFF
-	TRBV19	TRBJ1-2	-	TGTGCCAGTCGAGCGGGCAGCTATGGCTACACCTTC	CASRAGSYGYTF
-	TRBV25-1	TRBJ1-6	-	TGTGCCAGCAGTGAACAGGGCGAACGTTCACCCCTCCACTTT	CASSEQGERSPLHF
-	TRBV7-8	TRBJ1-5	-	TGTGCCAGTAGTATAGGGGGGCGCAGAGGGAACCAGCCCCAGCATTTT	CASSIGGRRGNQPQHF
-	TRBV18	TRBJ2-5	-	TGTGCCAGCTCCGAACGTCCCGAGGTGGAGACCCAGTACTTC	CASSERPEVETQYF
-	TRBV7-3	TRBJ2-1	-	TGTGCCAGCACTAATACGGGCGGATCCTACAATGAGCAGTTCTTC	CASTNTGGSYNEQFF
many	TRBV7-8	TRBJ1-4	-	TGTGCCAGCAGCTTACAGGGAAGTAGTCGAGAAAAACTGTTTTTT	CASSLQGSSREKLFF
-	TRBV6-6	TRBJ1-1	TRBD1	TGTGCCAGCAGTCTACAGGGGGAAAGGACTGAAGCTTTCTTT	CASSLQGERTEAFF
-	TRBV24-1	TRBJ1-2	TRBD1	TGTGCCACCAAGGGACAGGGGGCTTCCTATGGCTACACCTTC	CATKGQGASYGYTF
-	TRBV27	TRBJ1-1	TRBD1	TGTGCCAGCATCACCCGGGACAGGGAAGTAGGCCGGATGAACACTGAAGCTTTCTTT	CASITRDREVGRMNTEAFF
once	TRBV15	TRBJ2-7	TRBD1	TGTGCCACCAGCCGGGACAGGGGGCCGAAAGAGCAGTACTTC	CATSRDRGPKEQYF
few	TRBV20-1	TRBJ2-1	TRBD2	TGCAGTGCTAGGGGGACTAGCGGTTACAATGAGCAGTTCTTC	CSARGTSGYNEQFF
-	TRBV2	TRBJ2-2	-	TGTGCCAGCAGCCCAGGTAGCGGACCCGTTTTT	CASSPGSGPVF
-	TRBV10-3	TRBJ2-2	-	TGTGCCATCAGCACGGAGAACACCGGGGAGCTGTTTTTT	CAISTENTGELFF
-	TRBV11-2	TRBJ1-3	-	TGTGCCAGCAGCTCCCAGGGTGAAGTGGGAAACACCATATATTTT	CASSSQGEVGNTIYF
-	TRBV7-9	TRBJ1-6	TRBD1	TGTGCCAGCAGCTTCGACAGGGGATTCATATACCCCCTCCACTTT	CASSFDRGFIYPLHF
-	TRBV9	TRBJ1-6	-	TGTGCCAGCAGCGTCGATACAGGTTTTAATTCACCCCTCCACTTT	CASSVDTGFNSPLHF
many	TRBV6-1	TRBJ1-1	-	TGTGCCAGCAGTGATGAGAGGGGAACTGAAGCTTTCTTT	CASSDERGTEAFF
-	TRBV13	TRBJ2-7	-	TGTGCCAGCAGCTTAGACAACGAGCAGTACTTC	CASSLDNEQYF
many	TRBV28	TRBJ1-1	-	TGTGCCGTGGGTTCAGGAACTGAAGCTTTCTTT	CAVGSGTEAFF
many	TRBV20-1	TRBJ1-1	-	TGCAGTTCCCGATCTCCGGGGGACACTGAAGCTTTCTTT	CSSRSPGDTEAFF
-	TRBV7-9	TRBJ2-6	-	TGCGCCAGCAGCCACGTAACAGGGGCCAACGTCCTGACTTTC	CASSHVTGANVLTF
-	TRBV2	TRBJ2-1	-	TGTGCCAGCAGTGTACTAGAAAGCTCCTACAATGAGCAGTTCTTC	CASSVLESSYNEQFF
-	TRBV7-8	TRBJ2-5	-	TGTGCCAGCGGGGGGGCCAGGGGGCTTGCGGGGGAAGGAGAGACCCAGTACTTC	CASGGARGLAGEGETQYF
-	TRBV4-1	TRBJ2-7	TRBD1	TGCGCCAGCAGCCTAGAGGGACAGGGGGTCACAGACTACGAGCAGTACTTC	CASSLEGQGVTDYEQYF
few	TRBV5-1	TRBJ1-6	-	TGCGCCAGCAGCCTACTTGCCTCCGGGACGGTCTATTCACCCCTCCACTTT	CASSLLASGTVYSPLHF
-	TRBV20-1	TRBJ2-3	TRBD2	TGCAGTGCTAGTACTAGCGGGCTCACAGATACGCAGTATTTT	CSASTSGLTDTQYF
many	TRBV4-2	TRBJ1-5	-	TGTGCCAGCAGCCAAGACCCCAGCCAGCCCCAGCATTTT	CASSQDPSQPQHF
-	TRBV7-9	TRBJ2-7	TRBD1	TGTGCCAGCAGCCAAGAGGACAGGGGTAGCTACGAGCAGTACTTC	CASSQEDRGSYEQYF
-	TRBV24-1	TRBJ2-5	-	TGTGCCACCAGTAGGAGGAGAGGTTCATGGGAGACCCAGTACTTC	CATSRRRGSWETQYF
-	TRBV15	TRBJ2-3	TRBD1	TGTGCCACCAGCAGGGGACAGGCAGACACAGATACGCAGTATTTT	CATSRGQADTDTQYF
-	TRBV7-8	TRBJ2-3	-	TGTGCCAGCAGCTTAGGTACGGGAGATACGCAGTACTTT	CASSLGTGDTQYF
-	TRBV7-3	TRBJ2-2	TRBD1	TGTGCCAGCCGGACAGGCGAGAACACCGGGGAGCTGTTTTTT	CASRTGENTGELFF
-	TRBV7-2	TRBJ2-7	TRBD2	TGTGCCAGCAGCTTAGGTCGTCGACTAGCGGGGGACCGCTCCTACGAGCAGTACTTC	CASSLGRRLAGDRSYEQYF